This TCR beta chain was recorded in a study of shared clonotypes between healthy human individuals. Each subset's genomic DNA was shared equally among a number of immunoSEQ plates. Only in-frame clones appear in the TCRdb table, and some are missing; sequencing was by immunoSEQ multiplex PCR. The sample yields about 1.1 million clones, approximately 80% seen once. The investigators split CD4+ cells into a CD45RA+ naive subset and a CD45RA-negative memory subset. Germline-derived CDR1 and CDR2 are ENHRY and SYGVKD. V lost 2 bases and J lost 2, with 7 bases in between. The CDR3 runs to 15 residues. The sequence was obtained from a man between 18 and 29 years old in good health. Some clones in this sample may be carry-over from other donors' samples. Sequenced: memory CD4+ T cells from PBMCs. The sample's subset: CD45RA-negative fraction. The chain couples TRBV10-3 to TRBJ2-6, with D tentatively TRBD1 or TRBD2 (5 bases each). The CDR3 is CAISERGAGANVLTF. DNA for the CDR3: TGTGCCATCAGTGAGCGAGGGGCTGGGGCCAACGTCCTGACTTTC.